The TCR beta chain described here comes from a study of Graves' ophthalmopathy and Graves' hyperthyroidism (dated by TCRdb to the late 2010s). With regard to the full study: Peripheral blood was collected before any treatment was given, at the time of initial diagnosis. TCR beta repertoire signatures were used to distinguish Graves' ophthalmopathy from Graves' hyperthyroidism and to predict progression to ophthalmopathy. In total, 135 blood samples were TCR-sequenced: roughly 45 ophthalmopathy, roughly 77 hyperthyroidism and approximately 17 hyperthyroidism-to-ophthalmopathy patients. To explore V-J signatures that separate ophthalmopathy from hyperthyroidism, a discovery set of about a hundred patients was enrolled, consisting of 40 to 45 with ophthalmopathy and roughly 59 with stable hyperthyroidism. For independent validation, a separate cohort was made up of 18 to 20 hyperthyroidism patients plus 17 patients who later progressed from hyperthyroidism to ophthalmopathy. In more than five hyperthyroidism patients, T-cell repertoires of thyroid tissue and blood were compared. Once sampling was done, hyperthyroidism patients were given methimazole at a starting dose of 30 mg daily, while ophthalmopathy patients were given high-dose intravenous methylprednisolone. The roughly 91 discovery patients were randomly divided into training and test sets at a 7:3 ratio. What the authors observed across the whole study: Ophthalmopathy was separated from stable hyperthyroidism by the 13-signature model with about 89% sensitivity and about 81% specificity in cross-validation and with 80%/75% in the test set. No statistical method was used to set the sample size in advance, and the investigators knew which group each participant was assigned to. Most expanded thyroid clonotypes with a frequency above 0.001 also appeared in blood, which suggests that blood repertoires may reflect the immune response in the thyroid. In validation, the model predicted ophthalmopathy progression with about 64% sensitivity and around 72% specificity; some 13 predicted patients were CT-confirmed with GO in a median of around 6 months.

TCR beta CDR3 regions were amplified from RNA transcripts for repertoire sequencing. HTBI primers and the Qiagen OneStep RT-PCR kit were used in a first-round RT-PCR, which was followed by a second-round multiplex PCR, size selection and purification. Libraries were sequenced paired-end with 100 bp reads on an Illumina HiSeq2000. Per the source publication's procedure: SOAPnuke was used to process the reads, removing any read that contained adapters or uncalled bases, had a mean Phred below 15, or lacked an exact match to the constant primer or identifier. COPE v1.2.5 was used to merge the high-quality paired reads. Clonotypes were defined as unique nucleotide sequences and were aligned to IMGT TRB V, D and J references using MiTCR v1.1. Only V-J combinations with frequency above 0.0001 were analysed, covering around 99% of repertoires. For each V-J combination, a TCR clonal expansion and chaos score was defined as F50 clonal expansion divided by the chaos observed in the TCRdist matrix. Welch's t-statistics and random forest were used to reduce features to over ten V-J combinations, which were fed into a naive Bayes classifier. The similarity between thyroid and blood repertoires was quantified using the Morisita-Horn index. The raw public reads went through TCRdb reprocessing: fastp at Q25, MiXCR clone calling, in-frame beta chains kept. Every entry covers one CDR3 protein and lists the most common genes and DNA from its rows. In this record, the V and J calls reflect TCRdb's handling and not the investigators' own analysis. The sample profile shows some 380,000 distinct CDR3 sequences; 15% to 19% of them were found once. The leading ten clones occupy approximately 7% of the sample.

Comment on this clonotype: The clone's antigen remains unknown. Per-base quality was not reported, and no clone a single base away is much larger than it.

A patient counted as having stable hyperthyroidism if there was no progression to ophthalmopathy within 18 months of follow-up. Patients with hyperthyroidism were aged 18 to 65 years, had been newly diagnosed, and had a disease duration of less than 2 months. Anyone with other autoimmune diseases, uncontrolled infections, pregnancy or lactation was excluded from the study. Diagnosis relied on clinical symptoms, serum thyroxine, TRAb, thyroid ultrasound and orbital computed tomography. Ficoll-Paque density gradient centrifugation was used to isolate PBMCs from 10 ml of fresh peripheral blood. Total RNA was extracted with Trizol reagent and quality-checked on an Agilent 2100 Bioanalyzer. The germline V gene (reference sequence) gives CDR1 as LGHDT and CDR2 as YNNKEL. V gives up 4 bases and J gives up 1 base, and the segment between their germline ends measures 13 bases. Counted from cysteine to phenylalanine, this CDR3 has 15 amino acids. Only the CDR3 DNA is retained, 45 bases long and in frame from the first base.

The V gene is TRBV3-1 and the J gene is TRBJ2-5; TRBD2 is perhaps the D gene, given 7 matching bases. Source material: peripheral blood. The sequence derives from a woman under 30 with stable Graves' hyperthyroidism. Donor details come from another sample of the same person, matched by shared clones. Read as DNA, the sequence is TGTGCCAGCAGCCGGTGGGGGGGCGGCCAAGAGACCCAGTACTTC. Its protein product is CASSRWGGGQETQYF.